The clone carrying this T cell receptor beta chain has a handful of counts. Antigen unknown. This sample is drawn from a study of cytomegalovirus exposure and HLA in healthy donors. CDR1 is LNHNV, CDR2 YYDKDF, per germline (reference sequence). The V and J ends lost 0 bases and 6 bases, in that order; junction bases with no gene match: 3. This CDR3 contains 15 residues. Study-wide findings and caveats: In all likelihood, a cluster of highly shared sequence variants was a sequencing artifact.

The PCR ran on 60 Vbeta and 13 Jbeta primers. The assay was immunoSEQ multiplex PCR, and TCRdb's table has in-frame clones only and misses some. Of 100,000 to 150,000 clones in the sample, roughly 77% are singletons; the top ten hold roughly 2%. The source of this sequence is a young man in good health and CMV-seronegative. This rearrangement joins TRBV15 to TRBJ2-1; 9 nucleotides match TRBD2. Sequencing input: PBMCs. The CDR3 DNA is TGTGCCACCAGCAGAGATGTAGCGGGGGCCAATGAGCAGTTCTTC. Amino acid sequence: CATSRDVAGANEQFF.